The 12 T cell receptor beta chains listed next were all sequenced from one sample in a study of T cells in localized non-small cell lung cancer. Method: immunoSEQ multiplex PCR; TCRdb's copy keeps in-frame clones and lacks some. The profile shows some 22,000 clones, about 81% of them singletons. Sequencing used peripheral blood, obtained before any cancer treatment. All receptors come from a man aged 40-75 years with stage I lung adenocarcinoma.

The rearrangement uses TRBV28 and TRBJ2-5; 14 bases map to TRBD2. Germline CDR1 reads MDHEN; CDR2 reads SYDVKM. This CDR3 is built from 15 residues. Trimming cost V 5 bases and J 4 bases; bases outside gene matches: 3. For the CDR3, the DNA is TGTGCCAGCAGTGAAGGACTAGCGGGAGGAGAGACCCAGTACTTC. As protein: CASSEGLAGGETQYF.

The chain carries TRBV7-8 and TRBJ2-1; 9 bases match TRBD2. From germline, CDR1 is SGHVS and CDR2 FQNEAQ. Trimming took 3 bases from V and 5 from J; bases not matched to a gene: 5. CDR3 length: 15 amino acids. CDR3 region: CASSFRGGVNNEQFF. The CDR3 DNA is TGTGCCAGCAGCTTCCGCGGGGGGGTGAACAATGAGCAGTTCTTC.

A word on this clone: Compared with germline, one end of the junction differs, possibly owing to a read error. This sequence joins TRBV28 and TRBJ1-2; D is uncertain. This CDR3 is 13 amino acids long. Germline V CDR1 and CDR2: MDHEN, SYDVKM. In nucleotides, the CDR3 is TGTTCCAGCAGTTGGGTTCCTGGTGGGGGCTACACCTTC. As protein: CSSSWVPGGGYTF.

V usage is TRBV11-3 and J usage is TRBJ2-2; 10 positions match TRBD2. Germline V gene data show CDR1 as SGHNT and CDR2 as YENEEA. V trimming: 4 bases; J trimming: 3 bases; junction bases outside the gene matches: 8. The CDR3 consists of 17 residues. The CDR3 region is CASSCEREGGDTGELFF. CDR3 DNA: TGTGCCAGCAGCTGTGAGCGGGAGGGAGGAGACACCGGGGAGCTGTTTTTT. Combining the CDR3 with reference TRBV11-3 and TRBJ2-2 gives the whole variable domain EAGVVQSPRYKIIEKKQPVAFWCNPISGHNTLYWYLQNLGQGPELLIRYENEEAVDDSQLPKDRFSAERLKGVDSTLKIQPAELGDSAVYLCASSCEREGGDTGELFFGEGSRLTVL.

The rearrangement uses TRBV25-1 and TRBJ1-1; D gene unclear. V lost 4 bases to trimming and J lost 7 bases, with 7 bases between them. CDR3 size: 11 residues. The germline V gene encodes CDR1 MGHDK and CDR2 SYGVNS. CDR3 sequence reads: CASSAYYEAFF. The CDR3 DNA follows: TGTGCCAGCAGTGCATATTATGAAGCTTTCTTT.

This rearrangement joins TRBV28 to TRBJ2-7, with a possible D match to TRBD2 (6 bases). V shed 6 bases and J shed 6 bases, with 18 bases lying between them. The CDR3 is 14 residues long. Germline V lookup: CDR1 MDHEN, CDR2 SYDVKM. The CDR3 DNA reads as TGTGCCAGCAGCTGGACCGGCGGGGCCCGCGAGCAGTACTTC. It yields the protein CASSWTGGAREQYF.

J is TRBJ1-1 and V is TRBV9; D gene uncertain. This CDR3 contains 14 residues. V lost 1 base to trimming and J lost 1 base, with 8 bases between them. Germline V gives CDR1 SGDLS, CDR2 YYNGEE. The CDR3 spells CASSVTAQNTEAFF. The CDR3 DNA follows: TGTGCCAGCAGCGTAACAGCTCAGAACACTGAAGCTTTCTTT.

This clone appeared once. The V call is TRBV29-1, the J call TRBJ1-2; the D gene is possibly TRBD1 (6 bases). Trimming shortened V by 7 bases and J by 3 bases, and 18 bases separated the two germline ends. CDR1 and CDR2 (germline): SQVTM, ANQGSEA. The CDR3 is 14 residues long. This chain's CDR3 is CSGGGGGGDYGYTF. The CDR3 coding sequence is TGCAGCGGCGGAGGAGGAGGGGGGGACTATGGCTACACCTTC.

The chain recombines TRBV27 with TRBJ2-7; D possibly uses TRBD1 or TRBD2 (5 bases each). The CDR3 is made up of 14 amino acids. Trimming took 8 bases from V and 4 from J, leaving 18 bases between them. Germline CDR1 reads MNHEY; CDR2 reads SMNVEV (reference sequence). The CDR3 region is CASGPRGAGYEQYF. The CDR3 nucleotides read TGTGCCAGCGGCCCCCGGGGCGCCGGGTACGAGCAGTACTTC.

The chain recombines TRBV2 with TRBJ2-5, with 11 positions matching TRBD2. Judging by the DNA end, TRBJ2-7 fits better; the J call may be wrong. From germline, CDR1 is SNHLY and CDR2 FYNNEI. The CDR3 has 16 amino acids. The CDR3, as DNA: TGTGCCAGCAGTGAGGCTAGCGGGAGGTTCCACTACGAGCAGTACTTC. This gives the protein CASSEASGRFHYEQYF.

The rearrangement links TRBV11-2 to TRBJ2-5, with no clear D. Germline V gene lookup returns CDR1 SGHAT and CDR2 FQNNGV. V was shortened by 2 bases and J by 1 base, with 8 bases between the two germline ends. The CDR3 is 14 amino acids. Written as DNA, the CDR3 is TGTGCCAGCAGCTTAACCCACAGCCAAGAGACCCAGTACTTC. This sequence encodes CASSLTHSQETQYF.

The chain recombines TRBV5-5 with TRBJ1-1; D unresolved. Germline CDR1 and CDR2: SGHKS and YYEKEE (reference sequence). This CDR3 is 13 amino acids long. The V end lost 2 bases, the J end lost 8 bases, and 13 bases lay between the germline ends. The CDR3 reads CASSLLRFREAFF. CDR3 DNA: TGTGCCAGCAGCTTACTACGGTTCCGCGAAGCTTTCTTT.